Listed below are T cell receptor beta chains from one sample, sequenced in a study of T-cell memory formation after mild COVID-19. TCRdb redid the calling of the 5' RACE reads with MiXCR, one entry per CDR3 protein. The profile shows about 45,000 distinct CDR3 sequences, roughly 8% of them singletons. The sequencing input was PBMCs or a T cell subset sorted from them (not recorded which). Source of these receptors: a man in his late teens or twenties who had mild COVID-19 (a few samples of this study predate the infection). Cell type and time point are not known. Each CDR3 is given with its conserved first and last residue. D genes are given only for firm matches. Clone size, where shown, is once, few, many, or a class for clones that have expanded.

cdr3_length | j_call | clone_size | v_call | d_call | cdr3_nt | cdr3_aa
13 | TRBJ2-5 | many | TRBV5-1 | . | TGCGCCAGCAGCTTGGACAGTCGAGAGACCCAGTACTTC | CASSLDSRETQYF
12 | TRBJ2-3 | many | TRBV6-6 | . | TGTGCCAGCAGTTACGACGGGCATACGCAGTATTTT | CASSYDGHTQYF
13 | TRBJ2-5 | . | TRBV7-2 | TRBD2 | TGTGCCAGCAGCCGTAGCGGGGTGGAGACCCAGTACTTC | CASSRSGVETQYF
16 | TRBJ2-3 | few | TRBV5-6 | TRBD1 | TGTGCCAGCAGCTTGGCGGGACAGGGCTACACAGATACGCAGTATTTT | CASSLAGQGYTDTQYF
14 | TRBJ2-5 | . | TRBV12-3/TRBV12-4 | . | TGTGCCAGCAGTTTTAACGGGGGCCAAGAGACCCAGTACTTC | CASSFNGGQETQYF
13 | TRBJ2-7 | . | TRBV23-1 | . | TGCGCCAGCGACGGTTTTTATCACTACGAGCAGTACTTC | CASDGFYHYEQYF
14 | TRBJ1-1 | few | TRBV5-1 | TRBD1 | TGCGCCAGCAGCACCGGGACAGGGGATACTGAAGCTTTCTTT | CASSTGTGDTEAFF
15 | TRBJ1-3 | . | TRBV7-2 | . | TGTGCCAGCAGCTTAGGGGGGCTGGAGGGAAACACCATATATTTT | CASSLGGLEGNTIYF
13 | TRBJ2-2 | few | TRBV19 | . | TGTGCCAGTAGTACACAGGGCACCGGGGAGCTGTTTTTT | CASSTQGTGELFF
13 | TRBJ2-5 | . | TRBV7-3 | . | TGTGCCAGCAGCTCAGGTCCCAAAGAGACCCAGTACTTC | CASSSGPKETQYF
15 | TRBJ2-6 | many | TRBV4-3 | . | TGCGCCAGCAGCCTAGACAATGACGGGGCCAACGTCCTGACTTTC | CASSLDNDGANVLTF
16 | TRBJ2-3 | . | TRBV4-1 | . | TGCGCCAGCAGCCAAGAGCATAGGAGGGGAACAGATACGCAGTATTTT | CASSQEHRRGTDTQYF
14 | TRBJ2-5 | . | TRBV5-1 | . | TGCGCCAGCAGCTCCCCCTCCAGCCAAGAGACCCAGTACTTC | CASSSPSSQETQYF
11 | TRBJ2-1 | . | TRBV6-2/TRBV6-3 | . | TGTGCCAGCAGCCGGACCGGAGGGCAGTTCTTC | CASSRTGGQFF
15 | TRBJ1-6 | . | TRBV7-6 | . | TGTGCCAGCAGCTTAATTCCAGGCGCGAATTCACCCCTCCACTTT | CASSLIPGANSPLHF
15 | TRBJ2-3 | . | TRBV5-6 | . | TGTGCCAGCAGCCCGACTGAATCTAGCACAGATACGCAGTATTTT | CASSPTESSTDTQYF
12 | TRBJ2-3 | many | TRBV24-1 | . | TGTGCCACCCAGAAGGACACAGATACGCAGTATTTT | CATQKDTDTQYF
15 | TRBJ2-3 | many | TRBV11-2 | TRBD2 | TGTGCCAGCAGCTCTCTCGGGGGGGCCGGAGATACGCAGTATTTT | CASSSLGGAGDTQYF
12 | TRBJ2-3 | few | TRBV20-1 | . | TGCAGTGCCCGAATGTGGACAGATACGCAGTATTTT | CSARMWTDTQYF
16 | TRBJ2-1 | many | TRBV7-3 | TRBD2 | TGTGCCAGCAGCCCTGGGGGGGGGAGATCCTACAATGAGCAGTTCTTC | CASSPGGGRSYNEQFF
12 | TRBJ1-5 | . | TRBV12-3/TRBV12-4 | TRBD1 | TGTGCCAGCAGTTTAGCGTCGGGACAGACGAATTTT | CASSLASGQTNF
10 | TRBJ2-5 | . | TRBV29-1 | . | TGCAGCGTTGGGGAAGAGACCCAGTACTTC | CSVGEETQYF
12 | TRBJ1-6 | few | TRBV7-2 | . | TGTGCCAGCAGCTCGAGGCATTCACCCCTCCACTTT | CASSSRHSPLHF
15 | TRBJ2-1 | . | TRBV4-3 | TRBD2 | TGCGCCAGCAGCCAACCCAGCGGGGGGGCCAATGAGCAGTTCTTC | CASSQPSGGANEQFF
13 | TRBJ1-2 | few | TRBV5-1 | . | TGCGCCAGCAGCTTGGCGGGGGACTATGGCTACACCTTC | CASSLAGDYGYTF
15 | TRBJ2-1 | . | TRBV7-3 | TRBD2 | TGTGCCAGCAGCTTATTTGCGGGGGGGTACAATGAGCAGTTCTTC | CASSLFAGGYNEQFF
14 | TRBJ1-2 | few | TRBV4-3 | . | TGCGCCAGCAGCCAAGACAGGTTACCGTATGGCTACACCTTC | CASSQDRLPYGYTF
13 | TRBJ1-2 | many | TRBV7-6 | TRBD1 | TGTGCCAGCAGCTCGGGACAGAACTATGGCTACACCTTC | CASSSGQNYGYTF
16 | TRBJ1-1 | few | TRBV5-4 | . | TGTGCCAGCAGCGTCTCTATTAGCCATATGAACACTGAAGCTTTCTTT | CASSVSISHMNTEAFF
12 | TRBJ2-1 | medium-sized | TRBV12-3/TRBV12-4 | . | TGTGCCAGCAGTTTATCCGACGCTGAGCAGTTCTTC | CASSLSDAEQFF
15 | TRBJ1-5 | . | TRBV4-3 | . | TGCGCCAGCAGCCAGATCAGGGTTCGAGATCAGCCCCAGCATTTT | CASSQIRVRDQPQHF
14 | TRBJ1-5 | . | TRBV6-5 | . | TGTGCCAGCAGTTACAACCCCGGGGGGCAGCCCCAGCATTTT | CASSYNPGGQPQHF
18 | TRBJ2-3 | few | TRBV10-3 | TRBD2 | TGTGCCATCAGTGATCACGGACTAGCGGGGGCCGGGGGAGATACGCAGTATTTT | CAISDHGLAGAGGDTQYF
14 | TRBJ2-7 | many | TRBV4-2 | . | TGTGCCAGCAGCCCCAGGGGGGTGGGCGACGAGCAGTACTTC | CASSPRGVGDEQYF
13 | TRBJ2-4 | few | TRBV20-1 | TRBD1 | TGCAGTGCTTGGGACAGGGCCAAAAACATTCAGTACTTC | CSAWDRAKNIQYF
17 | TRBJ1-2 | . | TRBV7-9 | TRBD1 | TGTGCCAGCAGCTTCATTTTCCTACAGGGGATGGGCTATGGCTACACCTTC | CASSFIFLQGMGYGYTF
14 | TRBJ2-6 | few | TRBV7-9 | . | TGTGCCAGCAGCCTAAGTTCTGGGGCCAACGTCCTGACTTTC | CASSLSSGANVLTF
14 | TRBJ2-2 | many | TRBV4-2 | TRBD1 | TGTGCCAGCAGCCAATCAGGGGGAACCGGGGAGCTGTTTTTT | CASSQSGGTGELFF
14 | TRBJ2-6 | few | TRBV5-1 | . | TGCGCCAGCAGCGGGGTCTCTGGGGCCAACGTCCTGACTTTC | CASSGVSGANVLTF
14 | TRBJ2-2 | many | TRBV12-3/TRBV12-4 | . | TGTGCCAGCAGTTTATTTAGGGTCACCGGGGAGCTGTTTTTT | CASSLFRVTGELFF
15 | TRBJ2-5 | few | TRBV5-1 | . | TGCGCCAGCAGCTTGGCCTTCAGGCCAGAGGAGACCCAGTACTTC | CASSLAFRPEETQYF
14 | TRBJ2-7 | few | TRBV29-1 | . | TGCAGCGCTGCATCCGGGACCTCCTGGGCCGAGCAGTACTTC | CSAASGTSWAEQYF
14 | TRBJ1-1 | few | TRBV24-1 | . | TGTGCCACCAGGGGACCGAGAATGAACACTGAAGCTTTCTTT | CATRGPRMNTEAFF
15 | TRBJ1-6 | . | TRBV2 | . | TGTGCCAGCAGTGACAGGGGAGGTCAGAATTCACCCCTCCACTTT | CASSDRGGQNSPLHF
16 | TRBJ1-6 | many | TRBV4-3 | . | TGCGCCAGCAGCCAAGATCTAGGAGGGGATAGGCCACCCCTCCACTTT | CASSQDLGGDRPPLHF
12 | TRBJ2-7 | many | TRBV5-5 | . | TGTGCCAGCAGCCCGGTGGGGGGACACCAGTACTTC | CASSPVGGHQYF
17 | TRBJ2-2 | . | TRBV7-8 | TRBD2 | TGTGCCAGCAGCTTATTGGCTAGCGGGGCTACCCCCGGGGAGCTGTTTTTT | CASSLLASGATPGELFF
14 | TRBJ1-5 | few | TRBV4-1 | TRBD1 | TGCGCCAGCAGCCAAGCCAGGGGGCTTCAGCCCCAGCATTTT | CASSQARGLQPQHF
15 | TRBJ2-4 | few | TRBV4-2 | TRBD2 | TGTGCCAGCAGCCAAGAGCCACTAGCGGGTAACATTCAGTACTTC | CASSQEPLAGNIQYF
15 | TRBJ2-1 | . | TRBV6-6 | . | TGTGCCATTTTAGCCGACAGGGGAGGGTACAATGAGCAGTTCTTC | CAILADRGGYNEQFF
13 | TRBJ1-3 | . | TRBV4-3 | TRBD1 | TGCGCCAGCGGGGACAGTTCTGGAAACACCATATATTTT | CASGDSSGNTIYF
13 | TRBJ2-1 | many | TRBV6-2/TRBV6-3 | . | TGTGCCAGCAGCTACCGGGGGCGTCGAGAGCAGTTCTTC | CASSYRGRREQFF
16 | TRBJ2-2 | many | TRBV5-1 | . | TGCGCCAGCAGCCTTACGGGGGGCTCGAACACCGGGGAGCTGTTTTTT | CASSLTGGSNTGELFF
15 | TRBJ1-6 | . | TRBV5-1 | . | TGCGCCAGCAGCTTGAGTGGCGGGCAAAATTCACCCCTCCACTTT | CASSLSGGQNSPLHF
13 | TRBJ1-2 | . | TRBV11-2 | . | TGTGCCAGCAGCCATCTGCGGGGAGATGGCTACACCTTC | CASSHLRGDGYTF
15 | TRBJ2-3 | few | TRBV5-1 | . | TGCGCCAGCAGCTTGGGGGAAATAGGCACAGATACGCAGTATTTT | CASSLGEIGTDTQYF
14 | TRBJ1-1 | few | TRBV10-3 | . | TGTGCCATCAGGGAGACACAGAGGAACACTGAAGCTTTCTTT | CAIRETQRNTEAFF
14 | TRBJ1-2 | . | TRBV6-5 | . | TGTGCCAGCAGTAAACGGGGGGCCCTCTATGGCTACACCTTC | CASSKRGALYGYTF
12 | TRBJ2-7 | . | TRBV12-3/TRBV12-4 | . | TGTGACAGCAGTTACGGGGCAAACGAGCAGTACTTC | CDSSYGANEQYF